This T cell receptor beta chain was sequenced during a study of shared clonotypes between healthy human individuals. On the study more broadly: The cohort comprised two women and a few men. Their ages spanned 18 to 49 years. Study-wide results and caveats: Several donors held around 5% of naive CD4 clonotypes in common. Generally, estimated richness proved larger in naive subsets than it did in memory subsets.

Clones were read by immunoSEQ multiplex PCR, and TCRdb kept only the in-frame ones, dropping some. The repertoire holds approximately 1.9 million clones, with 93% as singletons. Concerning this clone itself: Its cognate antigen is unknown.

Terminally differentiated effector memory CD45RA+ cells were left out of the naive CD8 fraction, which was CD45RO-negative and positively selected for CCR7. Donors, without exception, were Caucasian adults residing in Nashville, Tennessee. CDR3 length: 16 amino acids. V dropped 4 bases and J dropped 6; count of bases not matched to a gene: 12. Germline assignment: CDR1 SEHNR and CDR2 FQNEAQ (reference sequence). This clonotype was sampled from a man aged 18 to 30 in good health. Some clones in this sample may be carry-over from other donors' samples. Source material: naive CD8+ T cells from PBMCs. This rearrangement joins TRBV7-9 to TRBJ2-1; 7 bases align to TRBD2. The CDR3: CASSYPGTTSVNEQFF. CDR3 sequence (DNA): TGTGCCAGCAGCTACCCGGGGACTACTTCCGTCAATGAGCAGTTCTTC.